This T cell receptor (beta chain) originates from a study of T cells after yellow fever vaccination. Study at large: Libraries from low-cell-number fractions were prepared with the SMART-Seq v4 Ultra Low Input RNA kit.

TCRdb called the 5' RACE reads again in MiXCR, with one record for every CDR3 protein. The table shows 400,000 or so distinct CDR3 sequences, with about 17% occurring only once. The CDR3 sequence is 15 residues long. Germline V gene lookup returns CDR1 DFQATT and CDR2 SNEGSKA (reference sequence). The ends were cut back, 3 bases at V and 4 bases at J, with 18 bases in the middle. The specimen was PBMCs, collected before the yellow fever booster vaccination. This sequence was found in a man younger than 35 who received the YFV17D yellow fever vaccine. This chain connects TRBV20-1 to TRBJ1-2; possible D gene TRBD1, 5 bases. The CDR3: CSARPHGGTGYGYTF. In DNA, the CDR3 is TGCAGTGCTAGGCCGCACGGGGGGACTGGCTATGGCTACACCTTC.